The present T cell receptor beta chain was sequenced within a study of shared clonotypes between healthy human individuals. The wider study: A couple of female and three male donors aged 18 to 49 were enrolled. General study findings and limits: It was expected that sequencing depth would affect clonotype sharing among donors.

PCR replicates from unsorted PBMC used about 300 ng DNA, and this amount was some 30,000 T cell genomes. Source study methods: ImmunoSEQ yielded junction-only sequences lacking quality scores, so filtering differed. TCRdb's copy holds only in-frame clones and misses some; the assay was immunoSEQ multiplex PCR. V and J calls plus clone size are reproduced from that table; the DNA served to infer D and trimming. The data hold fewer than 550,000 clones, with 60% to 80% observed a single time. CDR3 length equals 14 residues. Germline-derived CDR1 and CDR2 are MRHNA and SNTAGT. Trimming shortened V by 8 bases and J by 3 bases, and 13 bases separated the two germline ends. In the case of this clone: Antigen unknown.

This chain uses TRBV6-4 with TRBJ2-2, with D possibly being TRBD1 or TRBD2 (5 bases each). Specimen: PBMCs. This TCR was sampled from a woman in her thirties or forties in good health. Some clones in this sample may be carry-over from other donors' samples. The CDR3 here is CASRREFDTGELFF. CDR3 sequence (DNA): TGTGCCAGCCGCAGGGAGTTCGACACCGGGGAGCTGTTTTTT.